The clone carrying this T cell receptor beta chain was counted a single time. This sample was taken from a study of blood T cell repertoires in COVID-19. Study at large: Italy, Spain and the United States were the sources of the convalescent and acute COVID-19 samples. T cells, B-cell-depleted T cells, or PBMCs provided the cDNA or gDNA that served as material.

CDR1 is LNHDA, CDR2 SQIVND, per germline (reference sequence). V gave up 6 bases and J gave up 0 bases; unmatched junction bases: 7. The CDR3 is 15 amino acids. Authors' analysis steps: It was from reference gene primer amplification that nucleated cell counts were estimated. Produced via immunoSEQ multiplex PCR; TCRdb's table is partial and in-frame only. The DNA gave D and trimming, while V, J and clone size come from that table. The sample carries over 200,000 clones, more than 70% recorded once. The receptor was isolated from a woman aged 40 to 55 who had recovered from COVID-19. The source material was peripheral blood. The V and J genes are TRBV19 and TRBJ1-2; 7 bases map to TRBD1. The CDR3 sequence is CASRKPGTANYGYTF. The CDR3 DNA is TGTGCCAGTAGAAAACCAGGGACAGCTAACTATGGCTACACCTTC.